This section outlines one T cell receptor beta chain sequence together with its context. Its target antigen remains unknown. Base qualities are not at hand, and no much larger clone is one base apart. The CDR3 contains 13 residues, cysteine and phenylalanine counted. Just CDR3 DNA is preserved here, 39 bases in frame from base 1. The germline V gene (reference sequence) sets CDR1 to LNHDA and CDR2 to SQIVND. V lost 6 bases and J lost 1 base; the stretch between them is 6 bases long. To be included, a participant needed at least one PBMC sample from before ART initiation plus at least two post-ART samples. All participants with HIV were treated in the United States of America. Cryopreserved samples of about 0.95-10 million PBMC were thawed and washed before DNA extraction. At the time of the earliest PBMC sample, participants with HIV were aged between roughly 23 and 60 years. PBMC samples from each participant spanned 1-4 timepoints before ART initiation and 2-8 timepoints after ART initiation, with a median of 7 samples. For every participant, serial HIV viral load, CD4+ T-cell count, ART history and demographic data were obtained. A Qiagen kit on a QIAcube was used to extract genomic DNA from unsorted PBMC, with samples processed in batches of 12.

This sample was taken from a study of long-term antiretroviral therapy in people with HIV (dated by TCRdb to between 2021 and 2024). Turning to the overall study: The earliest samples were collected about a decade before the 2015 WHO recommendation for immediate ART, when ART was typically delayed until CD4 counts fell. A retrospective serial study tested whether changes in peripheral blood TRB repertoire composition and diversity were associated with ART initiation and durable HIV suppression. From some 30 adults with confirmed HIV infection, the cohort provided some 200 cryopreserved PBMC samples, gathered serially across a mean of approximately six years (range 1-12). About 35% of the 30 participants with HIV were female. Test extractions of a monoclonal T-cell line alongside approximately 36 polyclonal samples showed no cross-contamination during QIAcube processing. Overall results and qualifications from the work: The samples span the years 2004 to 2017, and the ART regimens used at that time may not be as effective as current regimens. Because pre-ART samples had limited cell numbers, profiling was done on unsorted PBMC rather than on sorted CD4+ and CD8+ T cells. Expanded TRB clones identified before ART initiation dominated the repertoire across all time points, though the dominance fluctuated and decreased in many PLHIV after ART. HIV repertoires had narrower CDR3 length ranges than controls, and the network structure suggested an antigen-experienced repertoire that shifted only slightly toward naive after ART. Owing to limited PBMC availability, only the TCR beta chain was sequenced, without alpha chain pairing. A significant increase in TRB diversity was found to be associated with ART initiation, although TRB diversity was observed to remain significantly below that of transplant donor controls even after long-term ART. Inferences about post-ART repertoire changes are limited because no data were available on ART adherence, viral resistance or therapy changes.

The immunoSEQ hsTCRB v3.0 assay was used at survey level resolution for TRB variable region sequencing. The target sequencing depth for TRB was about 35,000-50,000 T-cell genomes per sample. Pooled TRB libraries were sequenced on an Illumina MiSeq with a v3 150-cycle kit. Turning to the authors' computational methods: Analysis of repertoires was carried out in R inside a reproducible Nextflow workflow spanning QC, data transformation and analysis. LymphoSeq2, an R package for AIRR-Seq data exploration, was used to implement custom analyses. A handful of samples yielding fewer than 5000 total TRB sequences were excluded, leaving 150 to 200 analyzed HIV repertoires. Among the roughly 190 retained HIV repertoires, 55 to 60 were collected before ART initiation and approximately 130 were collected after ART initiation. Each repertoire was downsampled to 5000 TRB nucleotide sequences, and summary statistics were averaged across 100 downsampling iterations. TRB sequences were retained for analysis only if CDR3 regions of at least seven amino acids were present. Two measures captured diversity: a Shannon entropy-derived clonality score and the Gini coefficient. Repertoire networks linked the top 5000 CDR3 amino acid sequences whenever two sequences differed by an edit distance of one. For TRB CDR3 amino acid sequences, GLIPH2 was used to predict antigen specificity groups and MHC restriction. To flag known associations with CMV, EBV, HIV or tissue antigens, CDR3 amino acid sequences were compared against VDJdb and McPAS-TCR. Pre-ART, post-ART and control groups were compared with Wilcoxon signed-rank tests and Holm-Bonferroni correction. Imported from immuneACCESS, the table was reduced by TCRdb to in-frame sequences with V and J called. These copies leave out some clones; in studies compared against another copy, an unresolved V gene accounts for under half, and the cause of the remainder is not known. Clonal size and the V and J genes are those of that table, whereas D and trimming came from the DNA. The sample profile shows 31,000 or so clones; around 85% of them were found once. Of the sample, around 7.8% is held by the ten largest clones.

The source was unsorted PBMCs, collected about 5 years before starting antiretroviral therapy. The clonotype originates from a man aged 45-65 years with HIV. Recombination joined TRBV19 with TRBJ2-2; no D segment can be confidently identified. The CDR3 region has the sequence CASSLVNTGELFF. At the DNA level, the sequence is TGTGCCAGTAGCCTCGTGAACACCGGGGAGCTGTTTTTT. The CDR3, completed at both ends by the reference TRBV19 and TRBJ2-2 genes, gives the full variable domain DGGITQSPKYLFRKEGQNVTLSCEQNLNHDAMYWYRQDPGQGLRLIYYSQIVNDFQKGDIAEGYSVSREKKESFPLTVTSAQKNPTAFYLCASSLVNTGELFFGEGSRLTVL.